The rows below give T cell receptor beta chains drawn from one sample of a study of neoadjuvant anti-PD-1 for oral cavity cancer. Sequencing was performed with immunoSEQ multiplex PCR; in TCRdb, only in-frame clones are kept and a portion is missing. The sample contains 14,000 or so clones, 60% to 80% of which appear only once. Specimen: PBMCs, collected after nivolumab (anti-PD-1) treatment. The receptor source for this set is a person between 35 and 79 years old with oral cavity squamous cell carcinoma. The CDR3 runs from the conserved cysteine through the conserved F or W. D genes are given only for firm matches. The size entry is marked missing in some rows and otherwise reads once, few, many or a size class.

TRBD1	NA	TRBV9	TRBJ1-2	TGTGCCAGCAGCCCCCTTCCCGGGACAGGGAGTGGTGGCTACACCTTC	CASSPLPGTGSGGYTF
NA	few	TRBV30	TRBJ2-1	TGTGCCTGGAGTGGGACTATGGGGCATGGTGAGCAGTTCTTC	CAWSGTMGHGEQFF
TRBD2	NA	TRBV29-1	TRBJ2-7	TGCAGCGTTGAAAGACTAGCGGGTATAGGCGAGCAGTACTTC	CSVERLAGIGEQYF
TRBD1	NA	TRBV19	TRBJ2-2	TGTGCCAGTAGAATGGGACAGCAGAACACCGGGGAGCTGTTTTTT	CASRMGQQNTGELFF
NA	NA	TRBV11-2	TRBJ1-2	TGTGCCAGCAGCTTAAGGGGGGGCAGCTATGGCTACACCTTC	CASSLRGGSYGYTF
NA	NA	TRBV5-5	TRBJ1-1	TGTGCCAGCAGCCTGAGGAGGGGCACTGAAGCTTTCTTT	CASSLRRGTEAFF
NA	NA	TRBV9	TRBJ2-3	TGTGCCAGTGGAACAGGGTTTAGCACAGATACGCAGTATTTT	CASGTGFSTDTQYF
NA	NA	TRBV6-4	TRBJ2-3	TGTGCCAGCAGTCCGAGGCGAGTAGGGGGCACAGATACGCAGTATTTT	CASSPRRVGGTDTQYF
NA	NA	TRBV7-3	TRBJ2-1	TGTGCCAGCAGCTTAACGACCTACATGGATGAGCAGTTCTTC	CASSLTTYMDEQFF
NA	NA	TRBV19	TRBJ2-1	TGTGCCAGTAGTATAGATCTGGGTTTCTCCTACAATGAGCAGTTCTTC	CASSIDLGFSYNEQFF
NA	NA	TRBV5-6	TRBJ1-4	TGTGCCAGCAGCTCCGGGGGGAGTGAAAAACTGTTTTTT	CASSSGGSEKLFF
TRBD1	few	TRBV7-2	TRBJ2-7	TGTGCCAGCAGCTTAGATGGGACAGGGAGAGGCGAGCAGTACTTC	CASSLDGTGRGEQYF
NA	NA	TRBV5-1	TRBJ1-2	TGCGCCAGCAGCGAGGGCACCTATGGCTACACCTTC	CASSEGTYGYTF
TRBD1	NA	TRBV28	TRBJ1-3	TGTGCCAGCAGTTTATGGACAGGGGACTCTGGAAACACCATATATTTT	CASSLWTGDSGNTIYF
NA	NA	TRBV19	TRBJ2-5	TGTGCCAGTAGTATTATGGTGGTGGCCCAAGAGACCCAGTACTTC	CASSIMVVAQETQYF
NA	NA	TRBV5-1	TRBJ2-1	TGCGCCAGCAGCTTGGGGTTGGATGAGCAGTTCTTC	CASSLGLDEQFF
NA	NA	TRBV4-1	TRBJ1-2	TGCGCCAGCAGCCAAGAGAACAGATTCTATGGCTACACCTTC	CASSQENRFYGYTF